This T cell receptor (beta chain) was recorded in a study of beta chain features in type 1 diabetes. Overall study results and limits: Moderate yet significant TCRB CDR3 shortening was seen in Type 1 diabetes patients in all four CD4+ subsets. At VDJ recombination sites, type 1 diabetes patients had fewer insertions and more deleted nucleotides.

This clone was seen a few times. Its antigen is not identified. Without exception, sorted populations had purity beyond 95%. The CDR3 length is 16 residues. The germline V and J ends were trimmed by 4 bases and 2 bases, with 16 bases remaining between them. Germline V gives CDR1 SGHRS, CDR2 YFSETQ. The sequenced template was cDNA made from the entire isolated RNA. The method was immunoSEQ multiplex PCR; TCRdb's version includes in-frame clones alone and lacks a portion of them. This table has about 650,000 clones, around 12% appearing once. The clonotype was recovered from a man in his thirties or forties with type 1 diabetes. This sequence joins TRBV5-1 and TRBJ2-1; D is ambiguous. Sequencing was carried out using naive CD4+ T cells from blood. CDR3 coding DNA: TGCGCCAGCAGCCTAACGATCCAGAAGACCTACAATGAGCAGTTCTTC. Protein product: CASSLTIQKTYNEQFF. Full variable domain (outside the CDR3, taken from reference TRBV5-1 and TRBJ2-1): KAGVTQTPRYLIKTRGQQVTLSCSPISGHRSVSWYQQTPGQGLQFLFEYFSETQRNKGNFPGRFSGRQFSNSRSEMNVSTLELGDSALYLCASSLTIQKTYNEQFFGPGTRLTVL.